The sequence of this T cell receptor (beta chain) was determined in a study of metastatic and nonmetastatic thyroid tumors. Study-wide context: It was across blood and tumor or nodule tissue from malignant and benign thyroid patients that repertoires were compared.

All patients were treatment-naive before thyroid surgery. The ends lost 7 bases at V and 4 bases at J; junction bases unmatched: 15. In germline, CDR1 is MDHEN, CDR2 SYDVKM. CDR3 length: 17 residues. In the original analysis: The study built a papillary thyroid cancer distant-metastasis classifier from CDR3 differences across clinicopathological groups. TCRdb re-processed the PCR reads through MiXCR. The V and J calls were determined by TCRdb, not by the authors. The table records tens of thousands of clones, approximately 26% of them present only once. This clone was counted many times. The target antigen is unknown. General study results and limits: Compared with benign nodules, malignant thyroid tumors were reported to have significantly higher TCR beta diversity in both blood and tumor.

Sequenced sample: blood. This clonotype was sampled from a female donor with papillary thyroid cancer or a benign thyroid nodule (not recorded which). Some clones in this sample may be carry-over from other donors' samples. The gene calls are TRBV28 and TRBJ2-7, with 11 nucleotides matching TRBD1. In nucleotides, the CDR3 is TGTGCCAGCACTGACCCCGCACTCGGACAGGGGGCGTACGAGCAGTACTTC. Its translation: CASTDPALGQGAYEQYF.